This record covers a single TCR beta chain. Its antigen is as yet unknown. Trimming pared 3 bases from V and 1 base from J, leaving 4 bases between. Germline V gene data show CDR1 as SGDLS and CDR2 as YYNGEE. The CDR3 has 12 amino acids. The data derive from a study of a mutant IDH1 vaccine in newly diagnosed glioma. Looking at the study overall: Patients received vaccination from 4-6 weeks after radiotherapy alone, or with temozolomide cycles. V12 took place at week 35, and V13 at week 47. The therapy given earlier, which was standard therapy, consisted of radiotherapy, temozolomide, or both, and most of the patients received both.

Repertoires were generated with immunoSEQ multiplex PCR, while TCRdb's copy carries only in-frame clones and drops some. The sample records fewer than 45,000 clones, around 81% being singletons. Described time point: week 35, safety follow-up. Doses comprised 300 ug of mutant IDH1 20-mer peptide each, plus topical imiquimod. The specimen comprised PBMCs, sampled from a glioma patient whose treatment included an IDH1 peptide vaccine. This TCR derives from a woman aged 40-49 years with glioma. Some clones in this sample may be carry-over from other donors' samples. J is TRBJ1-2 and V is TRBV9; D unclear. CDR3 coding DNA: TGTGCCAGCAGCGCGAGTAACTATGGCTACACCTTC. Translation: CASSASNYGYTF.